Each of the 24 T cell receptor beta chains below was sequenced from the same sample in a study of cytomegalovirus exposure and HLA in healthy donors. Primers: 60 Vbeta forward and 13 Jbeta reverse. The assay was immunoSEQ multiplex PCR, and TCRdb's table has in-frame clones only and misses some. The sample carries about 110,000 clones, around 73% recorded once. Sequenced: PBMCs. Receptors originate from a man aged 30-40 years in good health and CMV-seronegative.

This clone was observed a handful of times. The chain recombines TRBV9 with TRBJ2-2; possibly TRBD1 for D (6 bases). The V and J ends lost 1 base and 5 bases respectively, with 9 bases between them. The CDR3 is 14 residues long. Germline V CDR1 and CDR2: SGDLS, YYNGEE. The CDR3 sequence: CASSVPTGTGELFF. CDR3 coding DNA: TGTGCCAGCAGCGTACCCACAGGGACCGGGGAGCTGTTTTTT. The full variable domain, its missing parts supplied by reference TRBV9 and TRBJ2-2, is DSGVTQTPKHLITATGQRVTLRCSPRSGDLSVYWYQQSLDQGLQFLIQYYNGEERAKGNILERFSAQQFPDLHSELNLSSLELGDSALYFCASSVPTGTGELFFGEGSRLTVL.

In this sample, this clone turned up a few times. The CDR3 protein is CASSFSGGVSPLHF. The CDR3 bases are TGTGCCAGCAGCTTTTCGGGGGGGGTCTCACCCCTCCACTTT. The rearrangement links TRBV7-3 to TRBJ1-6; D is perhaps TRBD1 (5 bases). The CDR3 loop spans 14 amino acids. Trimming took 3 bases from V and 10 from J, leaving 13 bases between them. The germline gives CDR1 SGHTA, CDR2 FQGTGA. Based on the CDR3 plus reference TRBV7-3 and TRBJ1-6, the full variable domain is GAGVSQTPSNKVTEKGKYVELRCDPISGHTALYWYRQSLGQGPEFLIYFQGTGAADDSGLPNDRFFAVRPEGSVSTLKIQRTERGDSAVYLCASSFSGGVSPLHFGNGTRLTVT.

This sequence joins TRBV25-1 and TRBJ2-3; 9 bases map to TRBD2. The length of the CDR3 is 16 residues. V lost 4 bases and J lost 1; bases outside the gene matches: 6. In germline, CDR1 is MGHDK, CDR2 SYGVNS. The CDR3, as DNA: TGTGCCAGCAGTGGTATTGGCGGGGGGGGCACAGATACGCAGTATTTT. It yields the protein CASSGIGGGGTDTQYF. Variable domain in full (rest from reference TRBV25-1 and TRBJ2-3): EADIYQTPRYLVIGTGKKITLECSQTMGHDKMYWYQQDPGMELHLIHYSYGVNSTEKGDLSSESTVSRIRTEHFPLTLESARPSHTSQYLCASSGIGGGGTDTQYFGPGTRLTVL.

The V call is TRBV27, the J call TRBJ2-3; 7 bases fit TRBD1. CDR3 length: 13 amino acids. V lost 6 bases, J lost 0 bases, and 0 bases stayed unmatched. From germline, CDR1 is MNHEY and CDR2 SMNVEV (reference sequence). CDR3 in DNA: TGTGCCAGCAGGGACAGGAGCACAGATACGCAGTATTTT. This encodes CASRDRSTDTQYF.

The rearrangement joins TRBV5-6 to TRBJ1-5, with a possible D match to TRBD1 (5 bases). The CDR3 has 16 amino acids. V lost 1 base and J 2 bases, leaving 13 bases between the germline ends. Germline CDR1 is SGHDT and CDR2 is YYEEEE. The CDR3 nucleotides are TGTGCCAGCAGCTTGCGGCAGGGTATCGGCAATCAGCCCCAGCATTTT. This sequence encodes CASSLRQGIGNQPQHF. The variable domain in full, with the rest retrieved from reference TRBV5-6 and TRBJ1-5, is DAGVTQSPTHLIKTRGQQVTLRCSPKSGHDTVSWYQQALGQGPQFIFQYYEEEERQRGNFPDRFSGHQFPNYSSELNVNALLLGDSALYLCASSLRQGIGNQPQHFGDGTRLSIL.

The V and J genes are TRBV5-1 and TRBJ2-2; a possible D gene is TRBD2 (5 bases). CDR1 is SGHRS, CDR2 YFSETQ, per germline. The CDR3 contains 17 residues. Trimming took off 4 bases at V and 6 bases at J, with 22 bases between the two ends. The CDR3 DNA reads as TGCGCCAGCAGCGCGATGGCGGGCGGCGCTGGGGCCGGGGAGCTGTTTTTT. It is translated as CASSAMAGGAGAGELFF.

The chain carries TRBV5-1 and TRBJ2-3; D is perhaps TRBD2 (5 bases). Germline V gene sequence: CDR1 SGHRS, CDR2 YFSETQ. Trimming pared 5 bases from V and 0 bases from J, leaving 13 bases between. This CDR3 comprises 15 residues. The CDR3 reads CASRKSPGSTDTQYF. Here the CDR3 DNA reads TGCGCCAGCAGGAAATCCCCGGGGAGCACAGATACGCAGTATTTT.

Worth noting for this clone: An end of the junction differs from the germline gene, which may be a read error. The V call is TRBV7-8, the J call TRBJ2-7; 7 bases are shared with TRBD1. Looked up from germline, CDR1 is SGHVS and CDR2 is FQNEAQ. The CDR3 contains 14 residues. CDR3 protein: CASSLARGSFYVNF. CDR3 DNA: TGTGCCAGCAGCTTAGCCAGGGGGAGCTTCTATGTGAACTTC.

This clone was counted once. The CDR3 is CASSLGREGLADTQYF. The CDR3 DNA is TGTGCCAGCAGCTTAGGCCGGGAGGGCCTTGCTGATACGCAGTATTTT. The rearrangement joins TRBV7-9 to TRBJ2-3, with 8 nucleotides matching TRBD2. Germline CDR1 and CDR2: SEHNR and FQNEAQ (reference sequence). V gave up 1 base and J gave up 6 bases; unmatched junction bases: 9. The CDR3 loop spans 16 amino acids.

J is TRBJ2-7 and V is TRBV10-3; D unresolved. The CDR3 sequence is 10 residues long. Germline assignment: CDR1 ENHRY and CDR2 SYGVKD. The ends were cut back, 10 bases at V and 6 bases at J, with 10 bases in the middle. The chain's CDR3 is CASRGAEQYF. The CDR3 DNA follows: TGTGCCAGCCGAGGCGCCGAGCAGTACTTC.

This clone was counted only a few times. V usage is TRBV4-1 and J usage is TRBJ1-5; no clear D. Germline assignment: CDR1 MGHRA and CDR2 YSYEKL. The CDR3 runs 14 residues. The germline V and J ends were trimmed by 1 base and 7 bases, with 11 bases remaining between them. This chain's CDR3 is CASSQVRLTQPQHF. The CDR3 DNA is TGCGCCAGCAGCCAAGTTCGCCTGACACAGCCCCAGCATTTT.

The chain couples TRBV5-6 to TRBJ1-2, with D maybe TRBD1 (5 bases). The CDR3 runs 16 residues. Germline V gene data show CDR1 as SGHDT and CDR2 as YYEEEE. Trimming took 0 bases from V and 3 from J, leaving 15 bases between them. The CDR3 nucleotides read TGTGCCAGCAGCTTGGAGGGGCAGGGAGGGTACTATGGCTACACCTTC. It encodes CASSLEGQGGYYGYTF.

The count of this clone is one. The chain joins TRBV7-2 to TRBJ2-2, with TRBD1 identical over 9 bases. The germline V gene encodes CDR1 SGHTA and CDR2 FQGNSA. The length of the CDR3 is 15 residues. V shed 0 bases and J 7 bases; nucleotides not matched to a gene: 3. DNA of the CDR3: TGTGCCAGCAGCTTAGCGGGACAGGGCCACGGGGAGCTGTTTTTT. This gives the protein CASSLAGQGHGELFF.

Here the CDR3 reads CASSLSQERSSYEQYF. The DNA of the CDR3 is TGTGCCAGCAGTTTATCGCAGGAACGAAGCTCCTACGAGCAGTACTTC. The rearrangement joins TRBV27 to TRBJ2-7; unclear D gene. The CDR3 covers 16 residues. The V gene lost 0 bases and the J gene lost 0 bases, with 12 bases spanning the gap. Germline CDR1 and CDR2: MNHEY and SMNVEV (reference sequence).

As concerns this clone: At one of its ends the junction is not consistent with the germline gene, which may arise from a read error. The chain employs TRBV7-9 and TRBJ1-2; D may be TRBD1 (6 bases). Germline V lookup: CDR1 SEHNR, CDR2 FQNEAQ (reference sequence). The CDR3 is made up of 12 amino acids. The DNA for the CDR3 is TGTGCCAGCAGCTTATGGTTCGGGGGGGCTAACTTC. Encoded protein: CASSLWFGGANF.

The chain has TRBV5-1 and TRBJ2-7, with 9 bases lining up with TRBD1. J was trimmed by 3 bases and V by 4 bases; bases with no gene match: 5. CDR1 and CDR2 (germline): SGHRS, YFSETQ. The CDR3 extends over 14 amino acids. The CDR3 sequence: CASSLRGQGYEQYF. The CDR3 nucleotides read TGCGCCAGCAGCCTCCGGGGACAGGGCTACGAGCAGTACTTC.

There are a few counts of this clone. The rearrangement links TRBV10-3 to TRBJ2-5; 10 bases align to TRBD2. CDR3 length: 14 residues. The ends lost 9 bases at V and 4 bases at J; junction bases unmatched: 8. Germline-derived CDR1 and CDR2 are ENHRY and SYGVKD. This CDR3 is CAIQAGGPGETQYF. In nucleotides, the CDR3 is TGTGCCATTCAAGCGGGGGGGCCGGGAGAGACCCAGTACTTC.

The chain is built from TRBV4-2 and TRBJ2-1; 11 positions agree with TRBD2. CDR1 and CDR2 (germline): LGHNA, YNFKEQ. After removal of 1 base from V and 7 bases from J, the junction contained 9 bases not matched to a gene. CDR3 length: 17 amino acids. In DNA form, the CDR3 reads TGTGCCAGCAGCCAAGGCCTAGCGGGAGGACTAGGGAATGAGCAGTTCTTC. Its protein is CASSQGLAGGLGNEQFF.

The CDR3 DNA reads as TGTGCCAGCAGCTTAGGTGTATCCGGACAGTACACCGGGGAGCTGTTTTTT. It codes for CASSLGVSGQYTGELFF. The chain combines TRBV7-9 with TRBJ2-2, with a possible D match to TRBD1 (6 bases). The V end was cut by 1 base, the J end by 3 bases, with 15 bases between. The germline CDR1 and CDR2 sequences are SEHNR and FQNEAQ (reference sequence). This CDR3 contains 17 residues.

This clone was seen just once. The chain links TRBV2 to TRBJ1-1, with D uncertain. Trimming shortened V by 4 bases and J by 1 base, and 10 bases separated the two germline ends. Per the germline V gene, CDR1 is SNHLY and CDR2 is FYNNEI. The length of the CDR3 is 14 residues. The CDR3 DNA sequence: TGTGCCAGCAGTGCTGCGTATAAGAACACTGAAGCTTTCTTT. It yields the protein CASSAAYKNTEAFF. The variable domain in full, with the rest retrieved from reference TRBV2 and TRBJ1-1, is EPEVTQTPSHQVTQMGQEVILRCVPISNHLYFYWYRQILGQKVEFLVSFYNNEISEKSEIFDDQFSVERPDGSNFTLKIRSTKLEDSAMYFCASSAAYKNTEAFFGQGTRLTVV.

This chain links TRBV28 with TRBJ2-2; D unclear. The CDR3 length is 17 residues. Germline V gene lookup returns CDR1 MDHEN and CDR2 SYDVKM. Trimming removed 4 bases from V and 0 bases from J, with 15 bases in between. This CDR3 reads CASSYPWAGANTGELFF. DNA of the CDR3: TGTGCCAGCAGTTACCCTTGGGCAGGCGCGAACACCGGGGAGCTGTTTTTT.

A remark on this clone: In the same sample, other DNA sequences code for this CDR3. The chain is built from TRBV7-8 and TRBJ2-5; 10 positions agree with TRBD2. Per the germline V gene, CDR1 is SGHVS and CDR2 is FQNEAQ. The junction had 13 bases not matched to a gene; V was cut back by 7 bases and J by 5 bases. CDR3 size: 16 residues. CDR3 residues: CASIPTLSGGPETQYF. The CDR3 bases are TGTGCCAGCATCCCAACCCTTAGCGGGGGGCCGGAGACCCAGTACTTC.

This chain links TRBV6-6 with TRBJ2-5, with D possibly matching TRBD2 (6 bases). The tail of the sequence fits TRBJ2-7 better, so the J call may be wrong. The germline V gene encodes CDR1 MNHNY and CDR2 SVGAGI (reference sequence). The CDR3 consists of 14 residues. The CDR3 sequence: CASSRDSSSYEQYF. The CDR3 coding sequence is TGTGCCAGCAGTCGGGACTCCAGCTCCTACGAGCAGTACTTC.

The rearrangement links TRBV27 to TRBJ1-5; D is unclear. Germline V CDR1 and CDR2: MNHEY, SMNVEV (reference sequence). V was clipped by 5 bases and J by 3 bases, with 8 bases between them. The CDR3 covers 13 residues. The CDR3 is CASSPGYNQPQHF. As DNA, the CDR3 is TGTGCCAGCAGTCCGGGGTACAATCAGCCCCAGCATTTT.